Presented here are 5 T cell receptor beta chains from one specimen sequenced in a study of Ad26.COV2.S vaccination and SARS-CoV-2 variants. The table came from immunoSEQ multiplex PCR; TCRdb's copy has only in-frame clones and leaves some out. In the table there are under 550,000 clones, over 75% of which are singletons. The treatment here: approximately 18 received Ad26.COV2.S at low or high dose, single or two shots; about five received placebo; per-sample allocation not given. Samples were taken on day 63 after the first vaccine or placebo injection. The sequencing used peripheral blood, collected in a trial of Ad26.COV2.S vaccine versus placebo. Every receptor here comes from a person between 18 and 65 years old who received the Ad26.COV2.S COVID-19 vaccine or a placebo.

The chain uses TRBV6-2 or TRBV6-3 and TRBJ1-5; TRBD1 aligns across 11 bases. CDR1 is MNHEY, CDR2 SVGEGT, per germline. The junction had 2 bases not matched to a gene; V was cut back by 4 bases and J by 6 bases. The CDR3 is made up of 14 amino acids. The CDR3 DNA reads TGTGCCAGCAGTTGGACAGGGGGCGGTCAGCCCCAGCATTTT. It codes for CASSWTGGGQPQHF.

The chain is built from TRBV4-3 and TRBJ2-1; the D is unclear. The V gene's germline CDR1 is LGHNA and CDR2 YSLEER. V was cut by 1 base and J by 10 bases, with 17 bases left in between. The CDR3 loop spans 15 amino acids. This CDR3 reads CASSQVGVGRHEQFF. The CDR3 nucleotides are TGCGCCAGCAGCCAAGTGGGTGTCGGGCGTCACGAGCAGTTCTTC.

The chain has TRBV6-2 or TRBV6-3 and TRBJ2-7; TRBD1 might be the D (8 bases). The CDR3 is 16 amino acids. Germline lookup yields CDR1 MNHEY and CDR2 SVGEGT. The ends were cut back, 6 bases at V and 5 bases at J, with 23 bases in the middle. CDR3 amino acids: CASSKGGTGLTDEQYF. Here the CDR3 DNA reads TGTGCCAGCAGCAAGGGGGGGACAGGTCTTACGGACGAGCAGTACTTC.

The chain carries TRBV27 and TRBJ2-3; TRBD2 matches at 11 bases. The CDR3 length is 16 residues. After removal of 6 bases from V and 4 bases from J, the junction contained 9 bases not matched to a gene. CDR1 and CDR2 (germline): MNHEY, SMNVEV (reference sequence). The CDR3 sequence is CASREDTSGGADTQYF. CDR3 in DNA: TGTGCCAGCAGGGAGGATACTAGCGGGGGAGCAGATACGCAGTATTTT.

The J gene is TRBJ1-1, the V gene TRBV19; 7 positions match TRBD1. The CDR3 is 16 amino acids. Per germline, CDR1 LNHDA and CDR2 SQIVND (reference sequence). Trimming at V came to 3 bases and at J to 1 base, leaving 8 bases not matched to a gene. The CDR3 sequence: CASSITPDRSNTEAFF. DNA of the CDR3: TGTGCCAGTAGTATCACGCCGGACAGGTCGAACACTGAAGCTTTCTTT.